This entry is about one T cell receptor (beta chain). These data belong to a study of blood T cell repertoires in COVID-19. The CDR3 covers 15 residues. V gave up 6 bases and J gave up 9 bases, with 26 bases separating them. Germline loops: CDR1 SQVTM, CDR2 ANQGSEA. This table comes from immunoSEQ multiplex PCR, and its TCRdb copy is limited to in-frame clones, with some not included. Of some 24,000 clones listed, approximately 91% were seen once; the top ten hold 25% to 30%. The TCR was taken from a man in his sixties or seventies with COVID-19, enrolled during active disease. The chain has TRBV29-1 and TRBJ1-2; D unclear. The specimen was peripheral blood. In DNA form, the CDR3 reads TGCAGCGTAGAGCCTATGATCGGGTCACCTCCCAGCTACACCTTC. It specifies CSVEPMIGSPPSYTF.